Presented here are 9 T cell receptor beta chains from one specimen sequenced in a study of T cell responses to AZD1222 COVID-19 vaccine. Using immunoSEQ multiplex PCR, the repertoire was profiled, and TCRdb retains in-frame clones only, with some absent. Among some 200,000 clones listed, 90% to 95% were seen once. The sample in question was peripheral blood, obtained 28 days after the second AZD1222 dose. The receptor source for this set is an adult who received the AZD1222 COVID-19 vaccine.

This clone was seen only a few times. The chain has TRBV28 and TRBJ1-1; no definite D call. The CDR3 consists of 11 residues. The germline V gene has CDR1 MDHEN and CDR2 SYDVKM. V lost 8 bases and J 6 bases, leaving 10 bases between the germline ends. The chain's CDR3 is CASHMRAEAFF. For the CDR3, the DNA is TGTGCCAGCCACATGAGGGCTGAAGCTTTCTTT.

The chain is built from TRBV7-3 and TRBJ2-1; 14 bases are shared with TRBD2. V gave up 5 bases and J gave up 0 bases; unmatched junction bases: 9. The germline gives CDR1 SGHTA, CDR2 FQGTGA. CDR3 size: 19 residues. CDR3 in DNA: TGTGCCAGCAGCCACGGGACTAGCGGGAGTAGGGCCTCCTACAATGAGCAGTTCTTC. Its protein is CASSHGTSGSRASYNEQFF.

This clone was seen just once. V and J are TRBV15 and TRBJ2-5, with 14 bases identical to TRBD2. Germline CDR1 and CDR2: LNHNV and YYDKDF (reference sequence). With V trimmed by 2 bases and J by 4 bases, 6 bases remained unmatched. The CDR3 runs 17 residues. In DNA, the CDR3 is TGTGCCACCAGCAGATCCTGGGGACTAGCGGGAGTAGAGACCCAGTACTTC. The encoded protein is CATSRSWGLAGVETQYF. The full variable domain, completed using reference TRBV15 and TRBJ2-5, is DAMVIQNPRYQVTQFGKPVTLSCSQTLNHNVMYWYQQKSSQAPKLLFHYYDKDFNNEADTPDNFQSRRPNTSFCFLDIRSPGLGDTAMYLCATSRSWGLAGVETQYFGPGTRLLVL.

This chain connects TRBV12-3 or TRBV12-4 to TRBJ1-1; no clear D gene. The CDR3 has 13 amino acids. The germline V and J ends were trimmed by 3 bases and 5 bases, with 10 bases remaining between them. The CDR3 here is CASSFAGGTEAFF. The CDR3 bases are TGTGCCAGCAGTTTCGCAGGCGGGACTGAAGCTTTCTTT.

The J gene is TRBJ1-5, the V gene TRBV30, with 9 nucleotides matching TRBD1. The germline V gene encodes CDR1 GTSNPN and CDR2 SVGIG (reference sequence). The CDR3 length is 14 residues. With V trimmed by 2 bases and J by 7 bases, 6 bases remained unmatched. CDR3 amino acids: CAWSYGTGNQPQHF. CDR3 DNA: TGTGCCTGGAGTTACGGGACAGGGAACCAGCCCCAGCATTTT. Together with reference TRBV30 and TRBJ1-5, the CDR3 gives the full variable domain: SQTIHQWPATLVQPVGSPLSLECTVEGTSNPNLYWYRQAAGRGLQLLFYSVGIGQISSEVPQNLSASRPQDRQFILSSKKLLLSDSGFYLCAWSYGTGNQPQHFGDGTRLSIL.

The chain links TRBV6-5 to TRBJ1-6; D uncertain. The length of the CDR3 is 12 residues. Trimming took 6 bases from V and 14 from J, leaving 14 bases between them. The germline V gene has CDR1 MNHEY and CDR2 SVGAGI. The DNA for the CDR3 is TGTGCCAGCAGGCAGACAATCGGATCCCTCCACTTT. It codes for CASRQTIGSLHF.

The chain joins TRBV6-1 to TRBJ1-4; 7 bases are shared with TRBD1. The CDR3 sequence is 15 residues long. Per germline, CDR1 MNHNS and CDR2 SASEGT. Unmatched junction bases numbered 4, after V lost 3 bases and J lost 3 bases. CDR3: CASSDFRGANEKLFF. The DNA of the CDR3 is TGTGCCAGCAGTGATTTCAGGGGGGCTAATGAAAAACTGTTTTTT.

In nucleotides, the CDR3 is TGTGCCAGCAGGGGAGGGGGACTAGCGGGAAGGAGCTCCTACAATGAGCAGTTCTTC. It translates to CASRGGGLAGRSSYNEQFF. The chain has TRBV7-2 and TRBJ2-1; 13 nucleotides line up with TRBD2. This CDR3 spans 19 amino acids. V trimming: 6 bases; J trimming: 0 bases; junction bases outside the gene matches: 11. The germline V gene encodes CDR1 SGHTA and CDR2 FQGNSA.

The chain uses TRBV2 and TRBJ1-5; perhaps TRBD1 as D (5 bases). Germline assignment: CDR1 SNHLY and CDR2 FYNNEI. V lost 8 bases, J lost 4 bases, and 15 bases lay in between. The CDR3 is 14 residues long. The CDR3 DNA follows: TGTGCCAGCGGTCAGGGTGCCCGGAATCAGCCCCAGCATTTT. Amino acids: CASGQGARNQPQHF.